What follows describes a single TCR beta chain. Donors were healthy HIV-negative adults without recently reported acute infections or vaccinations. Sequencing used immunoSEQ multiplex PCR; TCRdb keeps in-frame clones, though not all of them. The sample includes approximately 250,000 clones, 60% to 80% of them seen just once. This entry belongs to a study of shared clonotypes between healthy human individuals. The V end lost 4 bases, the J end lost 1 base, and 18 bases lay between the germline ends. Germline V gene sequence: CDR1 SGDLS, CDR2 YYNGEE. The CDR3 has 16 amino acids. Sequenced sample: memory CD4+ T cells sorted from blood. Regarding subset: CD45RA-negative fraction. The receptor was isolated from a man under 40 in good health. The rearrangement joins TRBV9 to TRBJ2-7; D is perhaps TRBD1 (5 bases). CDR3 residues: CASSPYQGFKSYEQYF. CDR3 nucleotides: TGTGCCAGCAGCCCCTACCAGGGATTTAAGTCCTACGAGCAGTACTTC.